The following is a T cell receptor beta chain sequence with its context. Its antigen is undetermined. The data belong to a study of lymphopenia after photon versus proton radiotherapy. This table comes from immunoSEQ multiplex PCR, and its TCRdb copy is limited to in-frame clones, with some not included. This table has around 25,000 clones, approximately 89% appearing once. Overall study findings and caveats: Only patients who died were analyzed for survival; proton advantage is unproven.

V was trimmed by 2 bases and J by 8 bases, leaving 9 bases between them. Germline CDR1 is SEHNR and CDR2 is FQNEAQ (reference sequence). This CDR3 region has 12 residues. This clonotype originated in a man younger than 40 with gastric cancer. The chain combines TRBV7-9 with TRBJ1-2; TRBD1 is a possible D gene (6 bases). The material sequenced was peripheral blood, taken from a patient treated with photon-based radiotherapy. The CDR3 region is CASSLFRGGYTF. The CDR3 DNA reads TGTGCCAGCAGCTTATTTAGGGGGGGCTACACCTTC.